This is a list of T cell receptor beta chains from one sample in a study of CD8+CD57+ T cells in acquired aplastic anemia. TCRdb re-analysed the reads in MiXCR, keeping a single row per CDR3 protein. This sample has approximately 45,000 distinct CDR3 sequences, with around 72% found just once. Material for sequencing was sorted CD4+, CD8+, or CD8+CD57+ T cells (not recorded which) from PBMCs. All receptors come from a human donor in good health, serving as a control. CDR3s include the opening cysteine and the closing phenylalanine or tryptophan. A D gene is named only where the DNA matches it firmly. Rows may omit the clone size; those that give it use once, few, many or a size class.

>TRBJ1-4|many|-|TRBV30
TGTGCCTGGAGTGTAATGGGGGGGGAAAAACTGTTTTTT
CAWSVMGGEKLFF
>TRBJ2-7|-|TRBD2|TRBV20-1
TGCAGTGCTAGAGATCGACTAGCGACATACGAGCAGTACTTC
CSARDRLATYEQYF
>TRBJ1-1|-|-|TRBV11-1
TGTGCCAGCAGCTTAGCGGGGCAGGCGAACACTGAAGCTTTCTTT
CASSLAGQANTEAFF
>TRBJ2-1|-|-|TRBV19
TGTGCCAGTAGTATCTCCCGTTACAATGAGCAGTTCTTC
CASSISRYNEQFF
>TRBJ1-4|-|-|TRBV20-1
TGCAGTGCTCGAGGACAGCCCGATAATGAAAAACTGTTTTTT
CSARGQPDNEKLFF
>TRBJ1-2|few|-|TRBV4-3
TGCGCCAGCAGCCAAGTGATCGCAGGGAGAGGCTACACCTTC
CASSQVIAGRGYTF
>TRBJ2-7|-|-|TRBV2
TGTGCCAGCAGTGAACAGGGGTATGGGGAGCAGTACTTC
CASSEQGYGEQYF
>TRBJ2-7|-|TRBD2|TRBV29-1
TGCAGCGTCGCTAGCGGGAGCTACGAGCAGTACTTC
CSVASGSYEQYF
>TRBJ2-3|-|-|TRBV20-1
TGCAGTGCTAGAGATCCCCACACAGATACGCAGTATTTT
CSARDPHTDTQYF
>TRBJ2-3|-|TRBD2|TRBV20-1
TGCAGTGCTAGAGCCCCGGGGATCTGGCGGGGGGGCCTCACAGATACGCAGTATTTT
CSARAPGIWRGGLTDTQYF
>TRBJ1-2|-|-|TRBV15
TGTGCCACCAGCAGAGGGGGGGGGATTTATGGCTACACCTTC
CATSRGGGIYGYTF
>TRBJ1-1|-|-|TRBV10-1
TGCGCCAGCAGTGAGTCGCCGGGGGGCCTGCGGAACACTGAAGCTTTCTTT
CASSESPGGLRNTEAFF
>TRBJ1-1|-|TRBD1|TRBV29-1
TGCAGCGGCGGACAGGCATCCACTGAAGCTTTCTTT
CSGGQASTEAFF
>TRBJ1-2|-|TRBD1|TRBV15
TGTGCCACCAGCAGGGACAGACAGGGGGCGAATGGCTACACCTTC
CATSRDRQGANGYTF
>TRBJ2-2|many|-|TRBV3-1
TGTGCCAGCAGCCAAATTAGCGACATTAGCGGAGTCGGCACCGGGGAGCTGTTTTTT
CASSQISDISGVGTGELFF
>TRBJ2-7|-|TRBD1|TRBV25-1
TGTGCCAGCAGTGAATACGTGGGACAGGGGGCTTGGGAGCAGTACTTC
CASSEYVGQGAWEQYF
>TRBJ1-1|-|-|TRBV15
TGTGCCACCAGCAGAGATCTTAAGTCCACTGAAGCTTTCTTT
CATSRDLKSTEAFF
>TRBJ1-2|-|-|TRBV20-1
TGCAGTGCTCCCGACAGGCTAGATGGCTACACCTTC
CSAPDRLDGYTF
>TRBJ2-7|-|-|TRBV10-3
TGTGCCATGGGCAGGGGCGGGAGCTCCTACGAGCAGTACTTC
CAMGRGGSSYEQYF
>TRBJ1-2|-|-|TRBV12-3/TRBV12-4
TGTGCCAGCAGTTTAACGGTCGCGGGGTATGGCTACACCTTC
CASSLTVAGYGYTF
>TRBJ2-7|-|TRBD1|TRBV11-2
TGTGCCAGCAGCCTCCACGCCGGGACAGGCCCTAGGGAGCAGTACTTC
CASSLHAGTGPREQYF
>TRBJ2-1|many|-|TRBV7-9
TGTGCCAGCAGCTTAGGGGAGAGCTCCTACAATGAGCAGTTCTTC
CASSLGESSYNEQFF
>TRBJ2-1|-|-|TRBV20-1
TGCAGTGCTAGACTGGGTGTTGAGCAGTTCTTC
CSARLGVEQFF
>TRBJ2-1|-|-|TRBV20-1
TGCAGTGCTAGAAATAATGAGCAGTTCTTC
CSARNNEQFF
>TRBJ1-1|medium-sized|-|TRBV9
TGTGCCAGCAGCGCGTACAAGAACACTGAAGCTTTCTTT
CASSAYKNTEAFF
>TRBJ1-2|-|-|TRBV25-1
TGTGCCAGCAGTGAATCCAACTATGGCTACACCTTC
CASSESNYGYTF
>TRBJ2-1|-|TRBD2|TRBV6-1
TGTGCCAGCAGTGAAGGTCTAGCGGGAAGTAGGTTCTTC
CASSEGLAGSRFF
>TRBJ1-1|-|-|TRBV11-1
TGTGCCAGCAGGAAGGGACGGGGAGCGAACACTGAAGCTTTCTTT
CASRKGRGANTEAFF
>TRBJ1-2|-|-|TRBV19
TGTGCCAGTGAAGGACAGTTGAACTATGGCTACACCTTC
CASEGQLNYGYTF
>TRBJ2-2|many|-|TRBV6-5
TGTGCCAGCAGTTACGGGGGGTCCGGGGAGCTGTTTTTT
CASSYGGSGELFF
>TRBJ2-7|-|TRBD1|TRBV7-8
TGTGCCAGCAGTGAGACCGGGACAGGGGGTTCCTACGAGCAGTACTTC
CASSETGTGGSYEQYF
>TRBJ2-5|-|-|TRBV15
TGTGCCACCAGCAGAGTTGGGGAGACCCAGTACTTC
CATSRVGETQYF
>TRBJ2-1|-|TRBD2|TRBV19
TGTGCCAGTAGTGGGGGGACTAGCGGGTATGAGCAGTTCTTC
CASSGGTSGYEQFF
>TRBJ1-3|once|TRBD1|TRBV9
TGTGCCAGCAGCGCGGATCACCCGGAGGGGGCAGGCCCTGGAAACACCATATATTTT
CASSADHPEGAGPGNTIYF
>TRBJ2-7|-|-|TRBV29-1
TGCAGCGTTGGCAGGGTGGGCTACGAGCAGTACTTC
CSVGRVGYEQYF
>TRBJ2-3|-|-|TRBV15
TGTGCCACCAGCAGTCCTATGGCAGATACGCAGTATTTT
CATSSPMADTQYF
>TRBJ1-2|-|TRBD1|TRBV6-1
TGTGCCAGCAGCCTGGGACAGTTCTATGGCTACACCTTC
CASSLGQFYGYTF
>TRBJ1-2|-|-|TRBV5-3
TGTGCCAGCAGCTTGGAGGGATACTATGGCTACACCTTC
CASSLEGYYGYTF
>TRBJ1-1|-|-|TRBV19
TGTGCCAGTAGTATTATAGGGAGCCCTGAAGCTTTCTTT
CASSIIGSPEAFF
>TRBJ1-1|-|-|TRBV19
TGTGCCAGTAGTGGGACACCCAACACTGAAGCTCTCTTT
CASSGTPNTEALF
>TRBJ1-1|-|-|TRBV7-9
TGTGCCAGCTCTGTTCGTCGGGGCACTGAAGCTTTCTTT
CASSVRRGTEAFF
>TRBJ1-4|-|TRBD1|TRBV2
TGTGCCAGCAGTGCGGGACAGGATAATGAAAAACTGTTTTTT
CASSAGQDNEKLFF
>TRBJ2-7|-|TRBD1|TRBV29-1
TGTGCCTGGAGTCCCGACAGGGACTACGAGCAGTACTTC
CAWSPDRDYEQYF
>TRBJ2-7|many|-|TRBV5-1
TGCGCCAGCAGCCAAACGACGACAGGCCTTTACGAGCAGTACTTC
CASSQTTTGLYEQYF
>TRBJ1-6|-|-|TRBV20-1
TGCAGTGCTAGAGAGGTGGGGGCAGTCTATAATTCACCCCTCCACTTT
CSAREVGAVYNSPLHF
>TRBJ2-7|few|-|TRBV7-8
TGTGCCAGCAGCTTAGGCCTCGGTGAGCAGTACTTC
CASSLGLGEQYF
>TRBJ2-3|-|-|TRBV7-9
TGTGCCAGCACCACAACAGATACGCAGTATTTT
CASTTTDTQYF
>TRBJ2-2|-|TRBD1|TRBV7-7
TGTGCTAGCAGCCCGGGACAGGGCGGCGGGGAGCTGTTTTTT
CASSPGQGGGELFF